These T cell receptor beta chains were read from a single sample in a study of regulatory T cells in long-lasting Graves disease. Via MiXCR, TCRdb re-called the multiplex PCR reads, giving one row per CDR3 protein. The sample holds fewer than 600,000 distinct CDR3 sequences, 22% seen once. Sample: peripheral blood mononuclear cells (PBMCs), taken when the disease was refractory, from a patient treated with antithyroid drugs. Receptors originate from a female donor with Graves disease. Each CDR3 is given with its conserved first and last residue. A D gene is named only where the DNA matches it firmly. Clone size is stated in some rows and not others, as once, few, many or a class when expanded.

D	J	size	V	CDR3	DNA
-	TRBJ1-4	many	TRBV2	CASSEEGGAEKLFF	TGTGCCAGCAGTGAAGAGGGGGGGGCTGAAAAACTGTTTTTT
-	TRBJ1-2	many	TRBV28	CASSLGTHYGYTF	TGTGCCAGCAGTTTAGGGACACACTATGGCTACACCTTC
TRBD2	TRBJ2-1	once	TRBV7-3	CASSKGLAAYNEQFF	TGTGCCAGCAGCAAGGGACTAGCGGCATACAATGAGCAGTTCTTC
-	TRBJ2-7	once	TRBV29-1	CSVGARFGRRASYEQYF	TGCAGCGTTGGGGCGCGTTTTGGGCGCCGTGCGTCCTACGAGCAGTACTTC
-	TRBJ2-7	-	TRBV24-1	CATSDSNSYEQYF	TGTGCCACCAGTGATTCAAACAGCTACGAGCAGTACTTC
-	TRBJ2-3	few	TRBV11-2	CASSLGRASTDTQYF	TGTGCCAGCAGCTTAGGCAGGGCTAGCACAGATACGCAGTATTTT
-	TRBJ1-1	-	TRBV6-1	CASSEAQRGAPEAFF	TGTGCCAGCAGTGAAGCGCAAAGGGGGGCCCCTGAAGCTTTCTTT
-	TRBJ2-7	few	TRBV11-2	CASSVSVGLSVSYEQYF	TGTGCCAGCAGCGTATCGGTAGGACTCTCCGTCTCCTACGAGCAGTACTTC
TRBD1	TRBJ1-1	many	TRBV6-2/TRBV6-3	CASSYDRASFSLF	TGTGCCAGCAGTTACGACAGGGCTAGTTTCTCGCTCTTT
-	TRBJ1-1	few	TRBV7-9	CASSLQGEGEAFF	TGTGCCAGCAGCTTACAGGGTGAGGGTGAAGCTTTCTTT
-	TRBJ1-1	-	TRBV30	CAWSVEGVGAFF	TGTGCCTGGAGTGTGGAGGGGGTCGGAGCTTTCTTT
-	TRBJ1-6	-	TRBV9	CASSESDLNSPLHF	TGTGCCAGCAGCGAATCAGACCTTAATTCACCCCTCCACTTT
TRBD1	TRBJ2-7	few	TRBV19	CASSAPRTGESYEQYF	TGTGCCAGTAGTGCACCAAGGACAGGGGAATCCTACGAGCAGTACTTC
-	TRBJ2-7	-	TRBV29-1	CSVESGGPDYEQYF	TGCAGCGTTGAATCAGGGGGGCCTGACTACGAGCAGTACTTC
-	TRBJ2-7	-	TRBV20-1	CSARETGRTYEQYF	TGCAGTGCTAGAGAGACAGGCCGTACCTACGAGCAGTACTTC
-	TRBJ2-6	-	TRBV29-1	CSVEAPGTGANVLTF	TGCAGCGTTGAAGCCCCAGGGACTGGGGCCAACGTCCTGACTTTC
TRBD1	TRBJ1-6	-	TRBV6-1	CASSRTGRDSPLHF	TGTGCCAGCAGCCGGACAGGGAGGGATTCACCCCTCCACTTT
-	TRBJ2-7	-	TRBV3-1	CASSQDRQNEQYF	TGTGCCAGCAGCCAAGATCGGCAGAACGAGCAGTACTTC
-	TRBJ1-1	many	TRBV29-1	CSAVRTEAFF	TGCAGCGCGGTCAGGACTGAAGCTTTCTTT